These T cell receptor beta chains were read from a single sample in a study of neoadjuvant anti-PD-1 for oral cavity cancer. Clones were sequenced by immunoSEQ multiplex PCR, and TCRdb holds only the in-frame ones, with some missing. The sample yields tens of thousands of clones, 77% seen once. The source material was PBMCs, sampled after nivolumab (anti-PD-1) treatment. The receptors derive from a person aged 40-85 years with oral cavity squamous cell carcinoma. The CDR3 runs from the conserved cysteine through the conserved F or W. Each record gives: J gene, D gene, V gene, clone size, CDR3 DNA, CDR3 protein. A D gene is named only where the DNA matches it firmly. Only some rows state a clone size, as once, few, many or a class for expanded clones.

>TRBJ1-3|.|TRBV6-1|medium-sized
TGTGCCAGCGGTCCTCTACCCTCTGGAAACACCATATATTTT
CASGPLPSGNTIYF
>TRBJ2-7|.|TRBV5-6|.
TGTGCCAGCAGCTTGAGGTTATCCAGTACAGGGAGCCGCGAGCAGTACTTC
CASSLRLSSTGSREQYF
>TRBJ1-3|.|TRBV5-5|.
TGTGCCAGCAGCTTCGCTGGAAACACCATATATTTT
CASSFAGNTIYF
>TRBJ1-6|.|TRBV6-5|.
TGTGCCAGCAGTTACTCGAATTTGTTTGGAGCTTCGCCCCTCCACTTT
CASSYSNLFGASPLHF
>TRBJ2-2|TRBD2|TRBV5-1|few
TGCGCCAGCAGCTTACTAGCGGGGAACACCGGGGAGCTGTTTTTT
CASSLLAGNTGELFF
>TRBJ2-1|.|TRBV14|.
TGTGCCAGCAGCGGCTCTGCGGGGTTGGAGTTCTTC
CASSGSAGLEFF
>TRBJ2-1|TRBD1|TRBV13|.
TGTGCCATCCGGGACAGGGGGTTTAATGAGCAGTTCTTC
CAIRDRGFNEQFF
>TRBJ1-2|.|TRBV11-2|.
TGTGCCAGCAGCTTAGACAGGAGCCTTTTCTATGGCTACACCTTC
CASSLDRSLFYGYTF
>TRBJ1-1|.|TRBV2|.
TGTGCCAGCAGTGAAGGACAGTCGTGGGTCTACATGAACACTGAAGCTTTCTTT
CASSEGQSWVYMNTEAFF
>TRBJ2-2|.|TRBV5-1|.
TGCGCCAGCAGCTTGGACTCCGGGGAGCTGTTTTTT
CASSLDSGELFF
>TRBJ1-1|.|TRBV5-4|once
TGTGCCAGCAGCTGGGCCGGACAGCTTATGAACACTGAAGCTTTCTTT
CASSWAGQLMNTEAFF
>TRBJ2-1|TRBD2|TRBV6-1|.
TGTGCCAGCAGTGAAAGCAAGACTAGCGGGAGGGCCGCCGAGCAGTTCTTC
CASSESKTSGRAAEQFF
>TRBJ1-5|TRBD1|TRBV6-1|.
TGTGCCAGCAGATCACAGGGGGGGAATCAGCCCCAGCATTTT
CASRSQGGNQPQHF
>TRBJ2-7|.|TRBV27|.
TGTGCCACTCGTACAGGAGTCTACGAGCAGTACTTC
CATRTGVYEQYF
>TRBJ1-5|TRBD1|TRBV4-1|.
TGCGCCAGCAGCCCCCTCCTAGGGGGCGCGAGCAATCAGCCCCAGCATTTT
CASSPLLGGASNQPQHF
>TRBJ2-3|.|TRBV29-1|.
TGCAGCGTTGAGGGGGGAATTAGCACAGATACGCAGTATTTT
CSVEGGISTDTQYF
>TRBJ2-7|.|TRBV5-5|.
TGTGCCAGCAGCACCGACTCATACGAGCAGTACTTC
CASSTDSYEQYF
>TRBJ1-1|.|TRBV2|few
TGTGCCAGCGGCCCGAGGAACACTGAAGCTTTCTTT
CASGPRNTEAFF
>TRBJ2-7|TRBD2|TRBV10-1|.
TGCGCCAGCAGTCGGGAAGCGGGGCCCGGGGACGAGCAGTACTTC
CASSREAGPGDEQYF
>TRBJ1-1|.|TRBV10-3|.
TGTGCCATCAGATCGACAGTGAACACTGAAGCTTTCTTT
CAIRSTVNTEAFF
>TRBJ1-1|.|TRBV14|.
TGTGCCAGCAGCCGGCCGGGTGGAAACACTGAAGCTTTCTTT
CASSRPGGNTEAFF
>TRBJ1-1|TRBD1|TRBV11-2|.
TGTGCCAGCAGGGAAGGGGGCGATGTGGAAGCTTTCTTT
CASREGGDVEAFF
>TRBJ1-2|TRBD1|TRBV7-9|.
TGTGCCAGCAGCTTAGTTTTGGGGGGACAGATCTATGGCTACACCTTC
CASSLVLGGQIYGYTF
>TRBJ2-7|.|TRBV7-7|.
TGTGCCAGCAGCAAAGGATACAACTACGAGCAGTACTTC
CASSKGYNYEQYF
>TRBJ2-6|.|TRBV5-1|.
TGCGCCAGCAGCTTAGTATCCTCCACACTCTCTGGGGCCAACGTCCTGACTTTC
CASSLVSSTLSGANVLTF
>TRBJ2-7|.|TRBV7-6|once
TGTGCCAGCAGCCTAACCGGGACCGATTACGAGCAGTACTTC
CASSLTGTDYEQYF
>TRBJ2-7|TRBD2|TRBV19|.
TGTGCCAGTCGTACAGCGGGGGCCTACGAGCAGTACTTC
CASRTAGAYEQYF
>TRBJ1-2|.|TRBV2|.
TGTGCCAGCAGTGGGCGGAGTAACGACTATGGCTACACCTTC
CASSGRSNDYGYTF
>TRBJ1-1|.|TRBV27|few
TGTGCCAGCACTACCGCGAGGGGTTTCACTGAAGCTTTCTTT
CASTTARGFTEAFF
>TRBJ2-5|TRBD1|TRBV10-3|.
TGTGCCATCAGTGAGATAGGACAGGGGGGAGAGACCCAGTACTTC
CAISEIGQGGETQYF
>TRBJ1-1|TRBD1|TRBV6-5|.
TGTGCCAGCAGTTACCTCGCAGGGGGCAGTACTGAAGCTTTCTTT
CASSYLAGGSTEAFF
>TRBJ2-1|.|TRBV2|few
TGTGCCAGCGGGCTCGGGCAGTACAATGAGCAGTTCTTC
CASGLGQYNEQFF
>TRBJ1-2|TRBD1|TRBV5-1|.
TGCGCCAGCAGCCTCCGGGGAGGGGGCAGGAGTTATGGCTACACCTTC
CASSLRGGGRSYGYTF
>TRBJ2-7|.|TRBV30|.
TGTGCCTGGAGTGTAGTCGGTCGCGAGCAGTACTTC
CAWSVVGREQYF
>TRBJ2-3|.|TRBV10-1|.
TGCGCCAGCAGTGACCGCAGGGGTCAAGATACGCAGTATTTT
CASSDRRGQDTQYF
>TRBJ1-5|.|TRBV6-5|.
TGTGCCAGCAGGGGGCCCAATCAGCCCCAGCATTTT
CASRGPNQPQHF
>TRBJ2-3|.|TRBV5-1|.
TGCGCCAGCAGCTCCTCCCCAGCCTTTGATACGCAGTATTTT
CASSSSPAFDTQYF
>TRBJ2-1|.|TRBV27|.
TGTGCCAGCAGTTTATTGGGGGGTTACAATGAGCAGTTCTTC
CASSLLGGYNEQFF
>TRBJ2-2|TRBD2|TRBV7-6|medium-sized
TGTGCCAGCAGCCTAGCGGGCGGCGGGGAGCTGTTTTTT
CASSLAGGGELFF
>TRBJ2-1|.|TRBV21-1|few
TGTGCCAGCAGCAACGGGGAGAGCTCCTACAATGAGCAGTTCTTC
CASSNGESSYNEQFF
>TRBJ1-1|.|TRBV7-6|.
TGTGCCAGCAGCCCAGGGGTGTTAACTGAAGCTTTCTTT
CASSPGVLTEAFF
>TRBJ1-1|.|TRBV2|.
TGTGCCAGCAGGACCAGGGCCTACACTGAAGCTTTCTTT
CASRTRAYTEAFF
>TRBJ2-5|.|TRBV2|.
TGTGCCACAAGCGCGAGCCTTCAAGAGACCCAGTACTTC
CATSASLQETQYF
>TRBJ2-7|.|TRBV5-1|.
TGCGCCAGCAGCCCAAGCTCCTCGGCAGGGAGCGAGCAGTACTTC
CASSPSSSAGSEQYF
>TRBJ1-2|.|TRBV12-5|.
TGTGCTAGTGGTTTGTGGCCCCTGGATGGCTACACCTTC
CASGLWPLDGYTF
>TRBJ2-2|.|TRBV5-1|.
TGCGCCAGCAGCTTGGTGGGCGCGTTCACCGGGGAGCTGTTTTTT
CASSLVGAFTGELFF
>TRBJ1-3|TRBD1|TRBV15|.
TGTGCCACCAGCAGCTACAGGGGGACCATATATTTT
CATSSYRGTIYF
>TRBJ2-7|.|TRBV6-5|.
TGTGCCAGCAGTTATGGCGGGGTAAGCTCCTACGAGCAGTACTTC
CASSYGGVSSYEQYF
>TRBJ1-6|.|TRBV5-1|.
TGCGCCAGCAGCGTCCGGGCAGACGTTGATTCACCCCTCCACTTT
CASSVRADVDSPLHF
>TRBJ2-6|TRBD1|TRBV19|once
TGTGCCAGTGGGACAGGGGTTGGGGCCAACGTCCTGACTTTC
CASGTGVGANVLTF
>TRBJ2-1|.|TRBV29-1|few
TGCAGCGTTGATGTTAGCTACAATGAGCAGTTCTTC
CSVDVSYNEQFF
>TRBJ2-1|.|TRBV7-3|.
TGTGCCAGCAGCTTTACTAGCTACAATGAGCAGTTCTTC
CASSFTSYNEQFF
>TRBJ1-1|.|TRBV5-1|.
TGCGCCAGCAGCCTCGGATCCATGAACACTGAAGCTTTCTTT
CASSLGSMNTEAFF
>TRBJ1-1|.|TRBV5-4|.
TGTGCGGGGAACATGGGGGGGAACACTGAAGCTTTCTTT
CAGNMGGNTEAFF
>TRBJ2-2|TRBD1|TRBV5-1|.
TGCGCCAGCAGCTTGGCCGGACAGGGGAACACCGGGGAGCTGTTTTTT
CASSLAGQGNTGELFF
>TRBJ2-5|.|TRBV13|once
TGTGCCAGCAGCTTGGAGGGGGAGACCCAGTACTTC
CASSLEGETQYF
>TRBJ1-1|.|TRBV7-2|.
TGTGCCAGCAGCTTAGTTGGCCAGCTGAACACTGAAGCTTTCTTT
CASSLVGQLNTEAFF
>TRBJ2-1|TRBD1|TRBV30|.
TGTGCCTGGAGTGGACAGGGGGCGAGGAATGAGCAGTTCTTC
CAWSGQGARNEQFF
>TRBJ1-5|.|TRBV19|.
TGTGCCAGTAACGATGCGGGGGCATATCAGCCCCAGCATTTT
CASNDAGAYQPQHF